This is a list of T cell receptor beta chains from one sample in a study of blood T cell repertoires in COVID-19. TCRdb's table, derived via immunoSEQ multiplex PCR, lists solely in-frame clones and lacks some. The sample consists of 200,000 to 300,000 clones, about 80% of them appearing once. What was sequenced was peripheral blood. These receptors were obtained from a woman older than 75 with acute or convalescent COVID-19. The CDR3 runs from the conserved cysteine through the conserved F or W. Fields, in order: V gene, J gene, clone size, CDR3 length, D gene, CDR3 DNA, CDR3 protein. A D gene is named only where the DNA matches it firmly. Clone size is not always given. Where it is, it says once, few, many or a class for expanded clones.

V gene: TRBV10-3; J gene: TRBJ1-5; clone size: -; CDR3 length: 14; D gene: -; CDR3 DNA: TGTGCCATCAGTGGGGGGCTGTCAAATCAGCCCCAGCATTTT; CDR3 protein: CAISGGLSNQPQHF
V gene: TRBV11-2; J gene: TRBJ1-1; clone size: -; CDR3 length: 15; D gene: TRBD1; CDR3 DNA: TGTGCCAGCAGCACGGGACAGAACATGAACACTGAAGCTTTCTTT; CDR3 protein: CASSTGQNMNTEAFF
V gene: TRBV28; J gene: TRBJ1-5; clone size: -; CDR3 length: 13; D gene: TRBD1; CDR3 DNA: TGTGCCAGCAACCGAGACAGGGATCAGCCCCAGCATTTT; CDR3 protein: CASNRDRDQPQHF
V gene: TRBV2; J gene: TRBJ1-3; clone size: -; CDR3 length: 15; D gene: -; CDR3 DNA: TGTGCCGTCAGGGCATACGGAGAGACTGGAAACACCATATATTTT; CDR3 protein: CAVRAYGETGNTIYF
V gene: TRBV30; J gene: TRBJ1-2; clone size: many; CDR3 length: 13; D gene: -; CDR3 DNA: TGTGCCCAAACCTCGGGAGAGGACTATGGCTACACCTTC; CDR3 protein: CAQTSGEDYGYTF
V gene: TRBV28; J gene: TRBJ2-3; clone size: -; CDR3 length: 16; D gene: TRBD2; CDR3 DNA: TGTGCCAGCAGTGAAGGGACTAGCGGGGGGACAGATACGCAGTATTTT; CDR3 protein: CASSEGTSGGTDTQYF
V gene: TRBV2; J gene: TRBJ2-5; clone size: -; CDR3 length: 14; D gene: -; CDR3 DNA: TGTGCCAGCAGTTCCCCAGGGGTCGGGGAGACCCAGTACTTC; CDR3 protein: CASSSPGVGETQYF
V gene: TRBV7-2; J gene: TRBJ2-7; clone size: -; CDR3 length: 11; D gene: -; CDR3 DNA: TGTGCCAGCAGAAGGGGGTCCGAGCAGTACTTC; CDR3 protein: CASRRGSEQYF
V gene: TRBV5-1; J gene: TRBJ1-2; clone size: -; CDR3 length: 14; D gene: -; CDR3 DNA: TGCGCCAGCAGCGCGGAGGGAATGGACTATGGCTACACCTTC; CDR3 protein: CASSAEGMDYGYTF
V gene: TRBV5-4; J gene: TRBJ1-1; clone size: -; CDR3 length: 15; D gene: TRBD1; CDR3 DNA: TGTGCCAGCAGCCGGTCGGGGACAGGGCATACTGAAGCTTTCTTT; CDR3 protein: CASSRSGTGHTEAFF
V gene: TRBV4-2; J gene: TRBJ2-3; clone size: -; CDR3 length: 18; D gene: TRBD2; CDR3 DNA: TGTGCCAGCAGCCAAGAGTGGACTAGCGGGGGTCGCACAGATACGCAGTATTTT; CDR3 protein: CASSQEWTSGGRTDTQYF
V gene: TRBV6-1; J gene: TRBJ1-1; clone size: -; CDR3 length: 12; D gene: -; CDR3 DNA: TGTGCCAGCAGTGAACAGGGTTATTTGGCTTTCTTT; CDR3 protein: CASSEQGYLAFF
V gene: TRBV30; J gene: TRBJ2-3; clone size: -; CDR3 length: 17; D gene: TRBD2; CDR3 DNA: TGTGCCTGGAGTGTACTTAGGACTAGCGGGGGCCAGAATACGCAGTATTTT; CDR3 protein: CAWSVLRTSGGQNTQYF
V gene: TRBV27; J gene: TRBJ2-7; clone size: -; CDR3 length: 15; D gene: -; CDR3 DNA: TGTGCCAGCAGCGAACATTCGGCAGCGGCCTACGAGCAGTACTTC; CDR3 protein: CASSEHSAAAYEQYF
V gene: TRBV6-6; J gene: TRBJ1-5; clone size: -; CDR3 length: 15; D gene: TRBD1; CDR3 DNA: TGTGCCAGCAGTTACCCGGGACAGGGCAATCAGCCCCAGCATTTT; CDR3 protein: CASSYPGQGNQPQHF
V gene: TRBV10-2; J gene: TRBJ1-4; clone size: few; CDR3 length: 16; D gene: -; CDR3 DNA: TGCGCCAGCAGTGGTTACCGAGGCGGAACTAATGAAAAACTGTTTTTT; CDR3 protein: CASSGYRGGTNEKLFF
V gene: TRBV7-4; J gene: TRBJ1-5; clone size: -; CDR3 length: 21; D gene: -; CDR3 DNA: TGTGCCAGCAGCCATCATTTGTGGGGAATAAGGGGCGTGTCTAGCAATCAGCCCCAGCATTTT; CDR3 protein: CASSHHLWGIRGVSSNQPQHF
V gene: TRBV9; J gene: TRBJ1-3; clone size: -; CDR3 length: 17; D gene: -; CDR3 DNA: TGTGCCAGCAGCGTAGAACCAGGGTTGGGCTCTGGAAACACCATATATTTT; CDR3 protein: CASSVEPGLGSGNTIYF
V gene: TRBV7-3; J gene: TRBJ2-4; clone size: -; CDR3 length: 17; D gene: TRBD2; CDR3 DNA: TGTGCCAGCAGCTCGGGCCCATATAGCGGGGGAAAAAACATTCAGTACTTC; CDR3 protein: CASSSGPYSGGKNIQYF
V gene: TRBV2; J gene: TRBJ1-6; clone size: -; CDR3 length: 19; D gene: TRBD1; CDR3 DNA: TGTGCCAGCAGTGAAAGGGACAGGGCGTGGAACTCTGTCAATTCACCCCTCCACTTT; CDR3 protein: CASSERDRAWNSVNSPLHF
V gene: TRBV3-1/TRBV3-2; J gene: TRBJ1-1; clone size: -; CDR3 length: 13; D gene: -; CDR3 DNA: TGTGCCAGCAGCCAAGATGTGAGCACTGAAGCTTTCTTT; CDR3 protein: CASSQDVSTEAFF
V gene: TRBV5-1; J gene: TRBJ1-1; clone size: -; CDR3 length: 14; D gene: -; CDR3 DNA: TGCGCCAGCAGCCCGACAGTGGGGGGTTCTGAAGCTTTCTTT; CDR3 protein: CASSPTVGGSEAFF